The rows below give T cell receptor beta chains drawn from one sample of a study of beta chain features in type 1 diabetes. Clones were read by immunoSEQ multiplex PCR, and TCRdb kept only the in-frame ones, dropping some. The sample yields 250,000 to 350,000 clones, over 12% seen once. Sequencing input: naive CD4+ T cells from blood. These receptors were obtained from a man between 18 and 35 years old with type 1 diabetes. CDR3s include the opening cysteine and the closing phenylalanine or tryptophan. D genes are given only for firm matches. Where a row states a size, it is once, few, many or the class of an expanded clone; other rows omit it.

>TRBV7-9|NA|NA|TRBJ2-3
CASSRGFITDTQYF
TGTGCCAGCTCACGGGGGTTCATCACAGATACGCAGTATTTT
>TRBV7-6|NA|TRBD1|TRBJ2-7
CASSSLTGAFSYEQYF
TGTGCCAGCAGCTCGTTGACAGGGGCCTTCTCCTACGAGCAGTACTTC
>TRBV6-1|NA|NA|TRBJ2-1
CASSGPGAYNEQFF
TGTGCCAGCAGCGGGCCGGGGGCCTACAATGAGCAGTTCTTC
>TRBV15|NA|NA|TRBJ2-3
CATRAPSTDTQYF
TGTGCCACCAGGGCACCCAGCACAGATACGCAGTATTTT
>TRBV28|few|NA|TRBJ1-5
CASSGGHLSNQPQHF
TGTGCCAGCAGTGGGGGACACCTTAGCAATCAGCCCCAGCATTTT
>TRBV5-1|few|NA|TRBJ1-1
CASSLGQYPEAFF
TGCGCCAGCAGCTTGGGGCAGTACCCTGAAGCTTTCTTT
>TRBV19|NA|NA|TRBJ2-1
CASSILALRYNEQFF
TGTGCCAGTAGTATCCTAGCGTTACGCTACAATGAGCAGTTCTTC
>TRBV29-1|NA|TRBD1|TRBJ2-5
CSAGGQGREQYF
TGCAGCGCCGGGGGACAGGGAAGGGAGCAGTACTTC
>TRBV7-2|few|TRBD1|TRBJ2-1
CASSRRQGVNEQFF
TGTGCCAGCAGCCGGCGACAGGGAGTCAATGAGCAGTTCTTC
>TRBV5-6|few|NA|TRBJ1-6
CASSLDRHPSPLHF
TGTGCCAGCAGCTTGGACAGACATCCTTCACCCCTCCACTTT
>TRBV2|few|TRBD2|TRBJ2-2
CASVGLAGPGELFF
TGTGCCAGCGTGGGCCTAGCGGGGCCCGGGGAGCTGTTTTTT
>TRBV28|NA|TRBD1|TRBJ2-7
CASSPDRASYEQYF
TGTGCCAGCAGCCCGGACAGGGCCTCCTACGAGCAGTACTTC
>TRBV10-3|few|TRBD1|TRBJ2-7
CAIGTVSGYEQYF
TGTGCCATTGGGACAGTATCGGGGTACGAGCAGTACTTC
>TRBV19|NA|TRBD1|TRBJ1-2
CASSIYGTGRGYGYTF
TGTGCCAGTAGTATCTACGGGACAGGGAGGGGCTATGGCTACACCTTC
>TRBV18|few|TRBD2|TRBJ2-7
CASSPRTSGRSDEQYF
TGTGCCAGCTCACCACGGACTAGCGGGAGATCCGACGAGCAGTACTTC
>TRBV28|NA|TRBD1|TRBJ1-1
CASSGRQGYTEAFF
TGTGCCAGCAGTGGTCGACAGGGGTACACTGAAGCTTTCTTT
>TRBV28|NA|TRBD1|TRBJ1-2
CASSLQGAVGYTF
TGTGCCAGCAGCCTACAGGGGGCGGTTGGCTACACCTTC
>TRBV6-6|few|NA|TRBJ2-3
CASSAPTRWAQYF
TGTGCCAGCAGTGCCCCGACCAGGTGGGCGCAGTATTTT
>TRBV7-9|NA|NA|TRBJ2-7
CASSLLGPNYEQYF
TGTGCCAGCAGCCTACTTGGGCCCAACTACGAGCAGTACTTC
>TRBV19|NA|NA|TRBJ2-1
CASSIGPRTYNEQFF
TGTGCCAGTAGTATTGGCCCGCGGACCTACAATGAGCAGTTCTTC
>TRBV28|NA|NA|TRBJ1-5
CASHQGSNQPQHF
TGTGCCAGCCATCAGGGGAGCAATCAGCCCCAGCATTTT
>TRBV28|NA|NA|TRBJ2-5
CASLDPMRQETQYF
TGTGCCAGCCTTGACCCGATGAGGCAAGAGACCCAGTACTTC
>TRBV11-2|few|NA|TRBJ2-1
CASSSFAGAGDREQFF
TGTGCCAGCAGCTCCTTTGCGGGGGCGGGGGACCGTGAGCAGTTCTTC
>TRBV6-5|NA|NA|TRBJ2-5
CASSYSGSQETQYF
TGTGCCAGCAGTTACTCGGGCAGCCAAGAGACCCAGTACTTC
>TRBV28|few|TRBD2|TRBJ2-7
CASSTGTSGPYEQYF
TGTGCCAGCAGCACCGGGACTAGCGGCCCCTACGAGCAGTACTTC
>TRBV2|few|NA|TRBJ2-3
CASNRDSSTDTQYF
TGTGCCAGCAACCGGGACTCCAGCACAGATACGCAGTATTTT
>TRBV28|NA|TRBD2|TRBJ2-7
CASRYLAGGEQYF
TGTGCCAGCAGATATCTAGCGGGAGGTGAGCAGTACTTC
>TRBV4-2|few|NA|TRBJ2-1
CASSQLLETGYNEQFF
TGTGCCAGCAGCCAACTGCTAGAAACGGGATACAATGAGCAGTTCTTC
>TRBV7-2|NA|TRBD1|TRBJ2-7
CASSPMTGGGEQYF
TGTGCCAGCAGCCCGATGACAGGGGGAGGCGAGCAGTACTTC
>TRBV19|NA|TRBD1|TRBJ2-5
CASSRPGDSGMRETQYF
TGTGCCAGTAGTAGGCCAGGGGACAGTGGGATGCGAGAGACCCAGTACTTC
>TRBV5-1|NA|NA|TRBJ2-3
CASWRGNTRSDTQYF
TGCGCCAGCTGGAGAGGTAACACCCGCTCAGATACGCAGTATTTT
>TRBV9|few|NA|TRBJ2-3
CASSVLSGGTDTQYF
TGTGCCAGCAGCGTTCTGTCGGGTGGCACAGATACGCAGTATTTT
>TRBV29-1|few|TRBD2|TRBJ2-2
CSVQAGGRAGELFF
TGCAGCGTTCAAGCGGGAGGACGGGCCGGGGAGCTGTTTTTT
>TRBV4-1|NA|NA|TRBJ1-4
CASSRGRGQRNEKLFF
TGCGCCAGCAGCCGGGGGCGAGGACAGAGAAATGAAAAACTGTTTTTT
>TRBV11-2|NA|NA|TRBJ1-6
CASSSGVNSPLHF
TGTGCCAGCAGCTCCGGGGTTAATTCACCCCTCCACTTT
>TRBV5-4|NA|TRBD2|TRBJ2-5
CASSFWTSGGKETQYF
TGTGCCAGCAGCTTCTGGACTAGCGGGGGGAAAGAGACCCAGTACTTC
>TRBV30|few|NA|TRBJ2-5
CAWSSVGGPQETQYF
TGTGCCTGGAGCAGCGTTGGCGGGCCCCAAGAGACCCAGTACTTC
>TRBV6-6|NA|NA|TRBJ2-3
CASSYSPSVTDTQYF
TGTGCCAGCAGTTACTCGCCTAGCGTCACAGATACGCAGTATTTT
>TRBV11-2|few|NA|TRBJ2-7
CASSLLRVSYEQYF
TGTGCCAGCAGCTTACTACGGGTCTCCTACGAGCAGTACTTC
>TRBV5-1|few|TRBD1|TRBJ2-3
CASSSGQANTQYF
TGCGCCAGCAGCTCGGGACAGGCGAATACGCAGTATTTT
>TRBV7-2|few|NA|TRBJ2-7
CASSSSQEQYF
TGTGCCAGCAGCTCTAGCCAAGAGCAGTACTTC
>TRBV4-2|few|NA|TRBJ2-7
CASSQARTVYEQYF
TGTGCCAGCAGCCAAGCAAGGACAGTCTACGAGCAGTACTTC
>TRBV28|NA|TRBD1|TRBJ1-1
CASSTDRGGTEAFF
TGTGCCAGCAGTACTGACAGGGGAGGGACTGAAGCTTTCTTT
>TRBV2|NA|TRBD2|TRBJ2-7
CASSEFGTSVRDEQYF
TGTGCCAGCAGTGAATTCGGGACTAGCGTCCGGGACGAGCAGTACTTC
>TRBV15|NA|NA|TRBJ2-1
CATSSENRIYSYNEQFF
TGTGCCACCAGCAGCGAAAACAGGATTTACTCCTACAATGAGCAGTTCTTC
>TRBV6-1|NA|TRBD1|TRBJ2-5
CASSDRGYGGVTQYF
TGTGCCAGCAGCGACAGGGGGTACGGCGGGGTGACCCAGTACTTC
>TRBV28|NA|NA|TRBJ2-5
CASSSPGEGQETQYF
TGTGCCAGCAGCTCGCCAGGGGAGGGACAAGAGACCCAGTACTTC
>TRBV6-5|few|TRBD2|TRBJ2-5
CASSGSSETQYF
TGTGCCAGTAGCGGGAGTTCGGAGACCCAGTACTTC
>TRBV18|few|TRBD2|TRBJ2-1
CASSLPVQAGGGEQFF
TGTGCCAGCTCACTTCCCGTACAAGCGGGAGGGGGTGAGCAGTTCTTC
>TRBV7-2|few|TRBD1|TRBJ1-2
CASSPPLITGGSGYTF
TGTGCCAGCAGCCCCCCGCTAATCACAGGGGGTAGTGGCTACACCTTC
>TRBV7-2|few|NA|TRBJ1-2
CASNQGRVYGYTF
TGTGCCAGCAATCAGGGGAGGGTCTATGGCTACACCTTC
>TRBV6-6|NA|TRBD1|TRBJ1-6
CASSYSQDRGSPLHF
TGTGCCAGCAGTTACTCCCAGGACAGGGGGTCACCCCTCCACTTT
>TRBV19|NA|TRBD1|TRBJ2-7
CASSLYPPGTDAYEQYF
TGTGCCAGTAGTTTGTACCCCCCCGGGACAGACGCCTACGAGCAGTACTTC